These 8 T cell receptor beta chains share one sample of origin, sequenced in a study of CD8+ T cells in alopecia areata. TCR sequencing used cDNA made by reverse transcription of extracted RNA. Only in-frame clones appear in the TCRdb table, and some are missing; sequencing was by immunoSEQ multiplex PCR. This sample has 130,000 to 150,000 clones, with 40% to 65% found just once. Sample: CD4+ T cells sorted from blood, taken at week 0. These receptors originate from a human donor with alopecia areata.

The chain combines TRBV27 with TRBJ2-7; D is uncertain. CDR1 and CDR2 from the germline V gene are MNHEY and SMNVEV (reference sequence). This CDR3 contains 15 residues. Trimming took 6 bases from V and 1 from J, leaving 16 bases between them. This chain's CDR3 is CASRPRSGGSYEQYF. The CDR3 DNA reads TGTGCCAGCAGACCAAGGTCCGGCGGATCCTACGAGCAGTACTTC.

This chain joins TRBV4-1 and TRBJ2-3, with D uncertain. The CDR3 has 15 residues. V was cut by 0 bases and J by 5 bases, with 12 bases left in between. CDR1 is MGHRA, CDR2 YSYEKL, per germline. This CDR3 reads CASSQDHVGKDTQYF. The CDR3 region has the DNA TGCGCCAGCAGCCAAGATCATGTTGGGAAAGATACGCAGTATTTT.

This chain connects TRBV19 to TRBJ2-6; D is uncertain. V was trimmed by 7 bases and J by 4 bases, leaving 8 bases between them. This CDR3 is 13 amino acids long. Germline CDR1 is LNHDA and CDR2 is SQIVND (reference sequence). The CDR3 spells CASNPTGANVLTF. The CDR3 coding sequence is TGTGCCAGTAATCCGACAGGGGCCAACGTCCTGACTTTC.

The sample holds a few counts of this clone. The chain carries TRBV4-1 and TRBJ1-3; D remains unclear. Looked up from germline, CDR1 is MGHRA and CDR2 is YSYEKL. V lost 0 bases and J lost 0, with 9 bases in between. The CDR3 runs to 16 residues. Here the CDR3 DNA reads TGCGCCAGCAGCCAAGATTGGGCGTTCTCTGGAAACACCATATATTTT. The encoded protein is CASSQDWAFSGNTIYF.

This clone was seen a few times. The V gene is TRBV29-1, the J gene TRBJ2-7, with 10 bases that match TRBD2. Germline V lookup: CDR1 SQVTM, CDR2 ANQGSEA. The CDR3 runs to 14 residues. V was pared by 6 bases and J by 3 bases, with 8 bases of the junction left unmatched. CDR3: CSVPRSSGSYEQYF. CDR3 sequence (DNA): TGCAGCGTGCCCCGGTCTAGCGGGAGCTACGAGCAGTACTTC.

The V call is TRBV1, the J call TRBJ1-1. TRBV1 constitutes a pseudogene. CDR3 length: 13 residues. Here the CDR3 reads CTSSPRPGTEAFF. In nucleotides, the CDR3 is TGCACCAGCAGCCCCCGGCCGGGAACTGAAGCTTTCTTT.

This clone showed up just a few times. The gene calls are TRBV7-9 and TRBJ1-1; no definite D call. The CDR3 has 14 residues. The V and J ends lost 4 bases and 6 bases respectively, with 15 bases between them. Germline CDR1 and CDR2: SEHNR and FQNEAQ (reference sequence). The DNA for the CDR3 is TGTGCCAGCAGCTACAACCGGGAAAACGCTGAAGCTTTCTTT. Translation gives CASSYNRENAEAFF.

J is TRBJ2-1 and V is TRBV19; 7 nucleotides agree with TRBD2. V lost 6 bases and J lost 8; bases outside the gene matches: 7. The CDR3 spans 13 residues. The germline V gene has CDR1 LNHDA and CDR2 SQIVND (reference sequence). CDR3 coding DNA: TGTGCCAGTAGCAACCGGGCGGGAGATGAGCAGTTCTTC. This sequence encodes CASSNRAGDEQFF.